This T cell receptor (beta chain) was found in a study of shared clonotypes between healthy human individuals. Findings of the study overall: Between a handful of donors, naive CD4 clonotypes were shared at a level of around 4.8%.

J lost 6 bases, V lost 2 bases, and 6 bases had no gene match. Germline CDR1 is SGHAT and CDR2 is FQNNGV. This CDR3 has 15 residues. This clone was detected ten times or more. What it binds is unknown. Every immunoSEQ plate was one replicate of a subset's evenly spread DNA. Here immunoSEQ multiplex PCR was the method, and the copy in TCRdb shows in-frame clones only, minus some. This repertoire shows roughly 1,000,000 clones, 75% to 85% found once; its top ten account for under 0.8%. V usage is TRBV11-2 and J usage is TRBJ2-7; 11 nucleotides agree with TRBD2. Sequenced input: memory CD4+ T cells from PBMCs. Subset here: CD45RA-negative fraction. This receptor was identified in a man younger than 30 in good health. Some clones in this sample may be carry-over from other donors' samples. CDR3 region: CASSLTSGSLGEQYF. CDR3 DNA: TGTGCCAGCAGCTTAACTAGCGGGAGTTTGGGCGAGCAGTACTTC. Full variable domain (remainder filled in from reference TRBV11-2 and TRBJ2-7): EAGVAQSPRYKIIEKRQSVAFWCNPISGHATLYWYQQILGQGPKLLIQFQNNGVVDDSQLPKDRFSAERLKGVDSTLKIQPAKLEDSAVYLCASSLTSGSLGEQYFGPGTRLTVT.